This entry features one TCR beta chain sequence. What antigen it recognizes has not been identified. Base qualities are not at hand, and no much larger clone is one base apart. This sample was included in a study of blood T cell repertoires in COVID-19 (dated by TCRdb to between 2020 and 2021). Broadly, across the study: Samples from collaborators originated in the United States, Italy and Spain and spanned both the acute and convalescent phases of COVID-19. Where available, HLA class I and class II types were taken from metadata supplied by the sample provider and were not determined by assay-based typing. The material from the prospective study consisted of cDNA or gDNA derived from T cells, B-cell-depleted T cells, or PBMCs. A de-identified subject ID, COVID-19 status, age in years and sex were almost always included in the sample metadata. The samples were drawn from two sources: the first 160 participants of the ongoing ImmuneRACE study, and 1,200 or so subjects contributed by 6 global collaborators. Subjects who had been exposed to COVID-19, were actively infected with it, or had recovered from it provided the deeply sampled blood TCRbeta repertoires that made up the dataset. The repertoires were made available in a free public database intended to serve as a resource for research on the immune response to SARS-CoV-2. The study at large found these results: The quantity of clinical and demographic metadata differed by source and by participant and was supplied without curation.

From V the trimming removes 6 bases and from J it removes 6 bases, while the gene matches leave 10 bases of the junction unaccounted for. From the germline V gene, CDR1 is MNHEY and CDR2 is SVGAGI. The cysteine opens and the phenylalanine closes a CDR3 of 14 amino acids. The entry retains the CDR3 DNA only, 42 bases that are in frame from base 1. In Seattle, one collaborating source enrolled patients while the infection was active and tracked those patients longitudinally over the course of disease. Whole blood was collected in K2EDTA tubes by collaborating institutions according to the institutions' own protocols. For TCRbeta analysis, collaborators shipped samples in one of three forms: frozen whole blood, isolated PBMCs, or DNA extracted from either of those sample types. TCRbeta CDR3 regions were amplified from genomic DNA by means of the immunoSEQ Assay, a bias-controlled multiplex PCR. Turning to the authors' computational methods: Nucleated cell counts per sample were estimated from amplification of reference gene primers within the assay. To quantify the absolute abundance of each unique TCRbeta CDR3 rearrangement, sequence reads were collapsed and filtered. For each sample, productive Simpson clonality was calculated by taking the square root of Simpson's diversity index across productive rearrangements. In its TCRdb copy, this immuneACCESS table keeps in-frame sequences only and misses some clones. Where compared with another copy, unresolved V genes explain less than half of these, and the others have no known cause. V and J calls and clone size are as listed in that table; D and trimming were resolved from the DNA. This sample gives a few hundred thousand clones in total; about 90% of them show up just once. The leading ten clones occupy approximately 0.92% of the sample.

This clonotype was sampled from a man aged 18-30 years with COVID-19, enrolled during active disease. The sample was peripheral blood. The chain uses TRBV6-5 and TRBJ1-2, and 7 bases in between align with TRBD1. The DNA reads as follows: TGTGCCAGCAGCCCGACAGGGAGGAAGGATGGCTACACCTTC. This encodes CASSPTGRKDGYTF.